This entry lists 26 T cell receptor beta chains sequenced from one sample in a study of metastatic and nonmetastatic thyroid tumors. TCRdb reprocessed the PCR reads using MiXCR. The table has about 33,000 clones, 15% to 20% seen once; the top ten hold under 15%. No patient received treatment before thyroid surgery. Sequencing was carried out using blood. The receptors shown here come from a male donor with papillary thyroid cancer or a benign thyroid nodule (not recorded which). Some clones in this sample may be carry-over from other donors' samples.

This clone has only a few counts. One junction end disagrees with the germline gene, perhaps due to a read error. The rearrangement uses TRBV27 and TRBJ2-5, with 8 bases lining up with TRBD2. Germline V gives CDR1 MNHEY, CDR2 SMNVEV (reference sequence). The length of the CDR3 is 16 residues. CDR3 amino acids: CASSLTGNSGEENQYF. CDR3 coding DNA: TGTGCCAGCAGTTTGACCGGGAATAGCGGGGAAGAGAACCAGTACTTC.

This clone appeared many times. CDR3 sequence (DNA): TGTGCCAGCAGCCAAGTGGAGAGGAGCCACGAGCAGTACTTC. Protein: CASSQVERSHEQYF. The V and J genes are TRBV3-1 and TRBJ2-7, with D uncertain. Germline V gives CDR1 LGHDT, CDR2 YNNKEL (reference sequence). Trimming took off 1 base at V and 5 bases at J, with 12 bases between the two ends. This CDR3 comprises 14 residues.

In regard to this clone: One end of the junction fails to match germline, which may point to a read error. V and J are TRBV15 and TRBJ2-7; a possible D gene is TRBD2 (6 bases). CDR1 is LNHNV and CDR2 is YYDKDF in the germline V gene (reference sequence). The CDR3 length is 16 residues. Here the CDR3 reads CATSRDHLPEGGEPYF. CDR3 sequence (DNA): TGTGCCACCAGCAGGGATCACCTTCCGGAGGGCGGCGAGCCGTACTTC.

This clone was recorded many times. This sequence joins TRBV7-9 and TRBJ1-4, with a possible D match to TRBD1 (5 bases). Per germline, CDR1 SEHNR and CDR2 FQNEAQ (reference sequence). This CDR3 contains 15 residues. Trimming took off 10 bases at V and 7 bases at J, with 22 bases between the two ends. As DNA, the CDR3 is TGTGCCATCACCGGGACGGGGAAGTATGGTGAAAAACTGTTTTTT. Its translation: CAITGTGKYGEKLFF.

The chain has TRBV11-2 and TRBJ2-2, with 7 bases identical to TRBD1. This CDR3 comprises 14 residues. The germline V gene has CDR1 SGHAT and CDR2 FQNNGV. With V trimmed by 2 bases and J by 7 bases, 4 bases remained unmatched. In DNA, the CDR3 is TGTGCCAGCAGCTTAAACAGGGGATACGGGGAGCTGTTTTTT. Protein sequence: CASSLNRGYGELFF.

The CDR3 nucleotides are TGCAGTGCTGTCCCCGGGACAGGAAGGGCAGATACGCAGTATTTT. Residues: CSAVPGTGRADTQYF. J is TRBJ2-3 and V is TRBV20-1, with 8 bases lining up with TRBD1. V shed 5 bases and J 4 bases; nucleotides not matched to a gene: 11. Germline CDR1 reads DFQATT; CDR2 reads SNEGSKA (reference sequence). This CDR3 region has 15 residues.

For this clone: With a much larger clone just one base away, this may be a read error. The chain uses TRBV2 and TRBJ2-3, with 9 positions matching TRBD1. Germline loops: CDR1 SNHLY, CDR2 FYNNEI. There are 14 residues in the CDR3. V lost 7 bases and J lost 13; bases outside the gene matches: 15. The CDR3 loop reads CASTGHSTGGVKYF. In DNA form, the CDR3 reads TGTGCCAGCACGGGGCACTCAACAGGGGGCGTTAAGTATTTT.

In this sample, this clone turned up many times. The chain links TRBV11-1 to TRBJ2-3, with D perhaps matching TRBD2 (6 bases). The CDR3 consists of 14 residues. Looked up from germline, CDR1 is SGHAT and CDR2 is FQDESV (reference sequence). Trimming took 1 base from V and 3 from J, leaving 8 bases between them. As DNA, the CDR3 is TGTGCCAGCAGCTTAGGGCTAGCGACAGATACGCAGTATTTT. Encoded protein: CASSLGLATDTQYF.

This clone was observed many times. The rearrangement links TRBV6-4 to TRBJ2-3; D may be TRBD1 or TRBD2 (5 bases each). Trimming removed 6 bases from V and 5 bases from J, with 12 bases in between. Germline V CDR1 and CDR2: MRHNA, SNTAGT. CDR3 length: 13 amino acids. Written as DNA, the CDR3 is TGTGCCAGCAGCCCCGGGGCGGAAGATACGCAGTATTTT. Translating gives CASSPGAEDTQYF.

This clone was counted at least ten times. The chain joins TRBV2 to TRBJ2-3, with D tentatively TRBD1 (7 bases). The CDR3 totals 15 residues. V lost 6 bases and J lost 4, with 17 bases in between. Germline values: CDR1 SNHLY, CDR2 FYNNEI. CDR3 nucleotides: TGTGCCAGCAGACCCCAGGGGGGAAACGCAGATACGCAGTATTTT. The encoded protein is CASRPQGGNADTQYF.

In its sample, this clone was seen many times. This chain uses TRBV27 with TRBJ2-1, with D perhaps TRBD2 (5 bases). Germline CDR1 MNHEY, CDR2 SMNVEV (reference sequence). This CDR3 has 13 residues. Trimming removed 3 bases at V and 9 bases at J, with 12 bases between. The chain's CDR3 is CASSFSSRGEQFF. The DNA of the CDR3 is TGTGCCAGCAGTTTTTCTAGCAGAGGTGAGCAGTTCTTC.

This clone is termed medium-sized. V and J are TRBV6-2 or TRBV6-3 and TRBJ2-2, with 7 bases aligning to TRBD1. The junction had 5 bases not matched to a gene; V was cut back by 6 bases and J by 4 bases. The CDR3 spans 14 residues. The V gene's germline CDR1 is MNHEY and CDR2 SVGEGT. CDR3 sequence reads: CASRATGRTGELFF. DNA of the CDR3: TGTGCCAGCAGAGCGACAGGGCGCACCGGGGAGCTGTTTTTT.

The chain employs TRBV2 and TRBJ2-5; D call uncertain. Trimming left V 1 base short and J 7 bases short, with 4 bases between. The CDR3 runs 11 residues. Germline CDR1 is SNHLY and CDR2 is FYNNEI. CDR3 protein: CASSEEGTQYF. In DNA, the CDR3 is TGTGCCAGCAGTGAAGAAGGGACCCAGTACTTC.

The CDR3 here is CASSFNQPQHF. CDR3 in DNA: TGTGCCAGCAGTTTCAATCAGCCCCAGCATTTT. The chain links TRBV28 to TRBJ1-5; D is unresolved. The CDR3 spans 11 residues. The V and J ends lost 3 bases and 3 bases respectively, with 0 bases between them. Per germline, CDR1 MDHEN and CDR2 SYDVKM.

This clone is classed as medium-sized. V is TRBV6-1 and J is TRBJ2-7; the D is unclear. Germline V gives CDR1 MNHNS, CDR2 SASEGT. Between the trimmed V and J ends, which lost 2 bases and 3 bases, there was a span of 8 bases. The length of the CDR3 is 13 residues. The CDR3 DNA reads TGTGCCAGCAGTGAAAATCGGGTCTACGAGCAGTACTTC. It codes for CASSENRVYEQYF.

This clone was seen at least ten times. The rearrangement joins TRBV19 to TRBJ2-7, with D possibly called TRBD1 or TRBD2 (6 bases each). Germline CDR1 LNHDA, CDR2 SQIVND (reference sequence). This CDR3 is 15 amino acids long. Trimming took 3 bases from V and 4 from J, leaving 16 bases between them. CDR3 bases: TGTGCCAGTAGTATTGGGGGGCCAGGACCTTACGAGCAGTACTTC. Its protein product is CASSIGGPGPYEQYF.

CDR3 residues: CASSLAAVYNEQFF. The CDR3 DNA reads TGTGCCAGCAGCTTAGCTGCAGTATACAATGAGCAGTTCTTC. The chain carries TRBV7-9 and TRBJ2-1; D remains unclear. The CDR3 spans 14 residues. Germline values: CDR1 SEHNR, CDR2 FQNEAQ (reference sequence). V dropped 0 bases and J dropped 4 bases, with 7 bases sitting between them. Full variable domain (rest looked up from reference TRBV7-9 and TRBJ2-1): DTGVSQNPRHKITKRGQNVTFRCDPISEHNRLYWYRQTLGQGPEFLTYFQNEAQLEKSRLLSDRFSAERPKGSFSTLEIQRTEQGDSAMYLCASSLAAVYNEQFFGPGTRLTVL.

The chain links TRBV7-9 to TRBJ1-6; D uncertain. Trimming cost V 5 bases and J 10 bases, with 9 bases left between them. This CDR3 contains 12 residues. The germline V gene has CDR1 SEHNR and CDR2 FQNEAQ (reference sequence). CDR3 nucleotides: TGTGCCAGCAGCCTCCTCGGATCACCCCTCCACTTT. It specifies CASSLLGSPLHF. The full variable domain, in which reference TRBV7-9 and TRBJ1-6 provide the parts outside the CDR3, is DTGVSQNPRHKITKRGQNVTFRCDPISEHNRLYWYRQTLGQGPEFLTYFQNEAQLEKSRLLSDRFSAERPKGSFSTLEIQRTEQGDSAMYLCASSLLGSPLHFGNGTRLTVT.

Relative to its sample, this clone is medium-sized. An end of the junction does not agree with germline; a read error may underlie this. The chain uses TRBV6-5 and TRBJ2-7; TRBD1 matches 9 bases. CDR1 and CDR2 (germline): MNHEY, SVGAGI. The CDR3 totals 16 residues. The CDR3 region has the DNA TGTGCCAGCAGTAACTCGCCCGGGACAGGGTTATCCGAGCAGTACTTC. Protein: CASSNSPGTGLSEQYF.

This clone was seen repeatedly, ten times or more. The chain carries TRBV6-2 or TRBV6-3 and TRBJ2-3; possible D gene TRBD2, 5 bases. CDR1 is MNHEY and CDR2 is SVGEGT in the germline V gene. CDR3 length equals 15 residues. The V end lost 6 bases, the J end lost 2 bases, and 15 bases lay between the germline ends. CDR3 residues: CASRDTRGFTDTQYF. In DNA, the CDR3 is TGTGCCAGCAGGGATACTAGAGGTTTCACAGATACGCAGTATTTT.

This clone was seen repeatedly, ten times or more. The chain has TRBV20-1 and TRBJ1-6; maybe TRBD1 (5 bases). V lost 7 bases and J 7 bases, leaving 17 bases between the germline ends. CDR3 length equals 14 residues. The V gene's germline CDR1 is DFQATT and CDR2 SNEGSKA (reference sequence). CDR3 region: CSGGRAMGNSPLHF. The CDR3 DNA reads TGCAGTGGAGGCAGGGCCATGGGGAATTCACCCCTCCACTTT.

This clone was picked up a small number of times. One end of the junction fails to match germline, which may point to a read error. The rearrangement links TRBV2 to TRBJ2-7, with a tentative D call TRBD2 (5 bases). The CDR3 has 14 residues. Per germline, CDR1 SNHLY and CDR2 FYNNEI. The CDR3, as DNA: TGTGTCAGCAATGGCGGGCAGCTCTCCTACGAGCAGTACTTC. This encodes CVSNGGQLSYEQYF.

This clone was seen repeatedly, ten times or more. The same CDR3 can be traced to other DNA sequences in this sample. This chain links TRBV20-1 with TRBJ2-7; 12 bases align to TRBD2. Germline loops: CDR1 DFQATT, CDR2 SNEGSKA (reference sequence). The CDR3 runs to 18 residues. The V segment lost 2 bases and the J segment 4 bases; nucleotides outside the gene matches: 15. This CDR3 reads CSARSKTSGSISFYEQYF. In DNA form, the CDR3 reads TGCAGTGCTAGATCTAAGACTAGCGGGAGTATCTCCTTTTACGAGCAGTACTTC.

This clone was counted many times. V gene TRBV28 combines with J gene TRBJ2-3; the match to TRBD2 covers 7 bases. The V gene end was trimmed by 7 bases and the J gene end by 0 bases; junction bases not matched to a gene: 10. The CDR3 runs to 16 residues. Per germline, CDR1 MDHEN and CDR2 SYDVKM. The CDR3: CASMGRGRPSTDTQYF. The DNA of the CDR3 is TGTGCCAGCATGGGGAGGGGACGCCCTAGCACAGATACGCAGTATTTT.

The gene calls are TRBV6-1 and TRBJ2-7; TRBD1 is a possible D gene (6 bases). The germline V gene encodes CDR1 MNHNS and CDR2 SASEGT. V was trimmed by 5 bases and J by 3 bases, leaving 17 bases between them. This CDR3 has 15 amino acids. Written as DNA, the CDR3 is TGTGCCAGCAGTCCCCTTCCGGGACACCTCTACGAGCAGTACTTC. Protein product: CASSPLPGHLYEQYF.

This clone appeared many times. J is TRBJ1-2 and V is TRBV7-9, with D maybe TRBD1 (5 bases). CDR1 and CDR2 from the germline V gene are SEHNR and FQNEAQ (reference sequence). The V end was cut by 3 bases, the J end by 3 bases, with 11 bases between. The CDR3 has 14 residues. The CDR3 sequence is CASSFTGNYYGYTF. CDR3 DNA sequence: TGTGCCAGCAGCTTTACAGGAAACTACTATGGCTACACCTTC.